These 4 T cell receptor beta chains originate from one sample sequenced in a study of blood T cell repertoires in COVID-19. Data came from immunoSEQ multiplex PCR; TCRdb stores just in-frame clones and leaves some out. The sample has 300,000 to 350,000 clones, about 91% seen once. Input material: PBMCs or T cells enriched from blood (not recorded which). These receptors were taken from a woman aged 18-29 years who had recovered from COVID-19.

J is TRBJ2-2 and V is TRBV7-3; 13 bases match TRBD2. The V gene's germline CDR1 is SGHTA and CDR2 FQGTGA. Trimming at V came to 5 bases and at J to 5 bases, leaving 5 bases not matched to a gene. The CDR3 length is 16 residues. CDR3 sequence reads: CASSPPGLAGTGELFF. CDR3 sequence (DNA): TGTGCCAGCAGCCCCCCGGGACTAGCGGGAACCGGGGAGCTGTTTTTT.

This chain links TRBV7-9 with TRBJ1-4, with a weak D call TRBD1 (6 bases). CDR1 is SEHNR, CDR2 FQNEAQ, per germline (reference sequence). The CDR3 has 14 amino acids. The V and J ends lost 5 bases and 5 bases respectively, with 12 bases between them. DNA of the CDR3: TGTGCCAGCAGCACCGTCGACAGGAATGAAAAACTGTTTTTT. This gives the protein CASSTVDRNEKLFF.

This clone appeared a single time. The CDR3 DNA is TGTGCCAGCAGTTTAGGGTGGGACATCACATACAATGAGCAGTTCTTC. Residues: CASSLGWDITYNEQFF. The V call is TRBV27, the J call TRBJ2-1; tentative D call: TRBD1 (6 bases). The V gene's germline CDR1 is MNHEY and CDR2 SMNVEV (reference sequence). The CDR3 sequence is 16 residues long. Trimming left V 2 bases short and J 4 bases short, with 15 bases between.

This chain connects TRBV5-6 to TRBJ2-7, with 11 positions matching TRBD2. The germline CDR1 and CDR2 sequences are SGHDT and YYEEEE. Unmatched junction bases numbered 2, after V lost 0 bases and J lost 3 bases. The CDR3 contains 15 residues. CDR3 loop: CASSLELAGVYEQYF. The CDR3 coding sequence is TGTGCCAGCAGCTTGGAACTAGCGGGAGTCTACGAGCAGTACTTC. Full variable domain (remainder filled in from reference TRBV5-6 and TRBJ2-7): DAGVTQSPTHLIKTRGQQVTLRCSPKSGHDTVSWYQQALGQGPQFIFQYYEEEERQRGNFPDRFSGHQFPNYSSELNVNALLLGDSALYLCASSLELAGVYEQYFGPGTRLTVT.